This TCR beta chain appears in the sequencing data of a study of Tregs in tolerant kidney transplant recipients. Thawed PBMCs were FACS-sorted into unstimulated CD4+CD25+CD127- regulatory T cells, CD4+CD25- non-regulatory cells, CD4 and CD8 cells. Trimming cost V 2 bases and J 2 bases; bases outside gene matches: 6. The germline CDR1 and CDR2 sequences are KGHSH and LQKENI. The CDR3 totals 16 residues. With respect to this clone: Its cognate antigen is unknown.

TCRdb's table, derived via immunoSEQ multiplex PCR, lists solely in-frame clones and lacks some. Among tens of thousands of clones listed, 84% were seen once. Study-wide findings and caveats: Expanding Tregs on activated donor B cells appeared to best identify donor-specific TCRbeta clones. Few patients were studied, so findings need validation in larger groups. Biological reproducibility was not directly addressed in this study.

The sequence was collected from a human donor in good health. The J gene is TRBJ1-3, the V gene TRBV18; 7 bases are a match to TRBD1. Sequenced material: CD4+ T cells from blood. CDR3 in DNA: TGTGCCAGCTCACCAAGAACAGGGGACCCTGGAAACACCATATATTTT. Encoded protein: CASSPRTGDPGNTIYF.